This record looks at one TCR beta chain sequence and its context. What it binds is not known. This specimen comes from a study of shared clonotypes between healthy human individuals. Overall study context: Three CD4 naive, three CD4 memory, two CD8 naive and one CD8 memory plate were used per donor.

Method: immunoSEQ multiplex PCR; TCRdb's copy keeps in-frame clones and lacks some. The sample lists approximately 2.1 million clones; approximately 95% were seen once. Study-wide points: When compared with the clonotypes that were shared by all four sorted-subset donors, the non-shared clonotypes turned out to have lower generation probabilities.

The source of this sequence is a young man in good health. Some clones in this sample may be carry-over from other donors' samples. Specimen: naive CD4+ T cells from PBMCs. Subset noted: CD45RA+ positively selected.

CDR3: CASRTTGLNGYTF. The CDR3 DNA follows: TGTGCCAGCAGAACTACAGGGTTGAATGGCTACACCTTC. The genes are TRBV5-6 and TRBJ1-2; D might be TRBD1 (6 bases). The V end was cut by 5 bases, the J end by 6 bases, with 14 bases between. Germline V gene sequence: CDR1 SGHDT, CDR2 YYEEEE. The CDR3 extends over 13 amino acids. The full variable domain, in which reference TRBV5-6 and TRBJ1-2 provide the parts outside the CDR3, is DAGVTQSPTHLIKTRGQQVTLRCSPKSGHDTVSWYQQALGQGPQFIFQYYEEEERQRGNFPDRFSGHQFPNYSSELNVNALLLGDSALYLCASRTTGLNGYTFGSGTRLTVV.